This T cell receptor beta chain was found in a study of blood T cell repertoires in COVID-19 (dated by TCRdb to about 2020). In the study overall: Samples from collaborators originated in the United States, Italy and Spain and spanned both the acute and convalescent phases of COVID-19. The prospective study material was composed of cDNA or gDNA derived from T cells, B-cell-depleted T cells, or PBMCs. The dataset comprised deeply sampled blood TCRbeta repertoires from subjects exposed to, actively infected with, or recovered from COVID-19. The repertoires were released in a freely available public database intended as a resource for research on the immune response to SARS-CoV-2. Samples were obtained from the ongoing ImmuneRACE study (first 160 participants) and from roughly 1,300 subjects provided by 6 global collaborators. A de-identified subject ID, COVID-19 status, age in years and sex were almost always included in the sample metadata. Where available, HLA class I and class II types were taken from metadata supplied by the sample provider and were not determined by assay-based typing.

The immunoSEQ Assay, a bias-controlled multiplex PCR, was used to amplify TCRbeta CDR3 regions from genomic DNA. As for how the authors treated the data: Nucleated cell counts per sample were estimated from amplification of reference gene primers within the assay. To quantify the absolute abundance of each unique TCRbeta CDR3 rearrangement, sequence reads were collapsed and filtered. For each sample, productive Simpson clonality was calculated by taking the square root of Simpson's diversity index across productive rearrangements. This immuneACCESS table, as held by TCRdb, lists in-frame sequences with V and J called but not all clones. Of the missing ones, under half trace to an unresolved V gene in checked studies; the others have no known cause. V and J calls and clone size follow that table, whereas D and trimming were derived from the DNA. For this sample the table gives about 78,000 clones, of which 90% were detected only once. The ten largest clones take up about 1% of the sample.

Whole blood was collected in K2EDTA tubes by collaborating institutions according to the institutions' own protocols. Collaborator samples were shipped for TCRbeta analysis as frozen whole blood, isolated PBMCs, or DNA extracted from either sample type. A note on this clone: Its recognized antigen is unknown. No much larger clone is present one base from it, and per-base qualities are unavailable.

Germline trimming: 4 bases from V, 3 bases from J; junction bases outside gene matches: 2. The CDR3 holds 16 amino acids from the cysteine to the phenylalanine. Only the CDR3 portion is preserved as DNA: 48 bases, with reading frame beginning at the first base. According to the germline V gene, CDR1 reads KGHSH and CDR2 reads LQKENI. The study at large found these results: How much clinical and demographic metadata was included differed by source and by participant, and the metadata was provided uncurated.

The chain is encoded by TRBV18 joined to TRBJ2-2; 13 junctional bases match TRBD2. Source material: peripheral blood. This receptor was taken from a woman aged 50 to 60 in a cohort sampled during active COVID-19. The nucleotides read TGTGCCAGCTCACGAGGACTAGCGGGAGACACCGGGGAGCTGTTTTTT. The resulting protein is CASSRGLAGDTGELFF.